This T cell receptor beta chain is from a study of CD4 T cells in relation to SARS-CoV-2 and coronaviruses. The unexposed donors gave CD4+ T cells in about 2011-2019, prior to COVID-19. For this clone: The antigen remains undetermined.

The data were produced by immunoSEQ multiplex PCR, yet TCRdb's version contains in-frame clones alone and is incomplete. There are about 68,000 clones in the sample; approximately 95% occur only once, and under 0.25% lies in the top ten. The germline V gene has CDR1 SNHLY and CDR2 FYNNEI. The CDR3 has 13 amino acids. The V end was cut by 8 bases, the J end by 7 bases, with 18 bases between. General study results and limits: Roughly three fifths of donors had memory CD4+ clonotypes crossrecognizing SARS-CoV-2 and common cold coronavirus spike. This crossreactivity analysis covered spike protein alone, no other viral proteins.

The sample comprised naive CD4+ T cells from PBMCs. As for subset: naive CD4+ T cells isolated by negative enrichment. V gene TRBV2 combines with J gene TRBJ2-7; D possibly corresponds to TRBD2 (5 bases). This TCR came from a human donor in good health. The CDR3 DNA sequence: TGTGCCAGCGCCAAACTCGCGGGCGGGGAGCAGTACTTC. Translated: CASAKLAGGEQYF.